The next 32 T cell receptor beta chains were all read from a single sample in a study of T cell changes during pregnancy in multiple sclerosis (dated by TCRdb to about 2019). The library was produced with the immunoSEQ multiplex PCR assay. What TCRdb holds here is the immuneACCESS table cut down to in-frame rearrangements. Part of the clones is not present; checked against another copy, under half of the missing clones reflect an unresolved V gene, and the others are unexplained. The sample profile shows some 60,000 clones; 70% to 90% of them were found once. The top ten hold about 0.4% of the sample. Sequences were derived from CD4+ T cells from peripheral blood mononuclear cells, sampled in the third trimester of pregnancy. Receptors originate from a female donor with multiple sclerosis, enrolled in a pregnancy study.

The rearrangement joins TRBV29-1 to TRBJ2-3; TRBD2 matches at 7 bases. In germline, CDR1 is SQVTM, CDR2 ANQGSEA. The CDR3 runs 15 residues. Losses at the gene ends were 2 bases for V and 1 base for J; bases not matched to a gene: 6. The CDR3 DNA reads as TGCAGCGTTGAATACAGTCGGGGGGGCACAGATACGCAGTATTTT. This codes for CSVEYSRGGTDTQYF.

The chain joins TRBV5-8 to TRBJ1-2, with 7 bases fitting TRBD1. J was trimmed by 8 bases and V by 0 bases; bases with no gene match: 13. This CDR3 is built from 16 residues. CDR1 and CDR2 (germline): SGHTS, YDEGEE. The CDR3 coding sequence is TGTGCCAGCAGCTTGGTTCAGGGGGTTCCAGCGTGGGGCTACACCTTC. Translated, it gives CASSLVQGVPAWGYTF.

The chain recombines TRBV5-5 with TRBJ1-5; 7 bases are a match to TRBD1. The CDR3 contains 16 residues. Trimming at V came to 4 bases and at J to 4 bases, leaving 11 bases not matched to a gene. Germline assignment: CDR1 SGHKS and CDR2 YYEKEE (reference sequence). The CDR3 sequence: CASSPLNRGHNQPQHF. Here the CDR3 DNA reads TGTGCCAGCAGCCCTCTCAACAGGGGCCATAATCAGCCCCAGCATTTT.

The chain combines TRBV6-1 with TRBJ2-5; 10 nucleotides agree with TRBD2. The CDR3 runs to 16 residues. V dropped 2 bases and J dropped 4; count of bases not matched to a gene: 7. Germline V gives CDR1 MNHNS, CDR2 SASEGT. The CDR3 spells CASSELASGSRETQYF. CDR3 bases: TGTGCCAGCAGTGAATTGGCTAGCGGGAGTAGAGAGACCCAGTACTTC.

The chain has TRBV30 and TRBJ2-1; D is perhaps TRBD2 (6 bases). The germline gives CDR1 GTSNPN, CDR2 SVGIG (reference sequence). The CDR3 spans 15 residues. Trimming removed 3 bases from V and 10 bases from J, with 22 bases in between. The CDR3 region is CAWSPISRDSGEQFF. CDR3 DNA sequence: TGTGCCTGGAGCCCGATTAGCCGGGACTCTGGGGAGCAGTTCTTC.

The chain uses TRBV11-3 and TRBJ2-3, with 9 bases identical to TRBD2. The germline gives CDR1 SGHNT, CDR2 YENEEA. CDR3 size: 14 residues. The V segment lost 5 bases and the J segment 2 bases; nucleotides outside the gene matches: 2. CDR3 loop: CASSAGGDTDTQYF. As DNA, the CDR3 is TGTGCCAGCAGCGCGGGGGGGGACACAGATACGCAGTATTTT.

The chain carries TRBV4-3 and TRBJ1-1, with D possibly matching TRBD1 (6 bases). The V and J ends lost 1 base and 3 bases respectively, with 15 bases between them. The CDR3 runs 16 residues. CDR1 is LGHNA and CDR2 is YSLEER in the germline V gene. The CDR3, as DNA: TGCGCCAGCAGCCAAGCCGGGGGGCGTATTTACACTGAAGCTTTCTTT. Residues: CASSQAGGRIYTEAFF.

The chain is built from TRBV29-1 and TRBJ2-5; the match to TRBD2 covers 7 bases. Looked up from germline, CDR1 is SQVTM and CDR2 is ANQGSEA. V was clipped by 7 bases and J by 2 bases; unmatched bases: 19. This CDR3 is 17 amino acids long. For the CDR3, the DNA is TGCAGCGCCCCGGGGAGGGGTTCTAGCGGTATTCAAGAGACCCAGTACTTC. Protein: CSAPGRGSSGIQETQYF.

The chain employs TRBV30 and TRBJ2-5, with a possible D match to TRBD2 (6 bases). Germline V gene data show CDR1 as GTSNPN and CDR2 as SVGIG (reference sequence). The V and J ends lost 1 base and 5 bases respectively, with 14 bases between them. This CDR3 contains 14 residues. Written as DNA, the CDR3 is TGTGCCTGGAGTGCCCCGGGACTTTGGGAGACCCAGTACTTC. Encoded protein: CAWSAPGLWETQYF.

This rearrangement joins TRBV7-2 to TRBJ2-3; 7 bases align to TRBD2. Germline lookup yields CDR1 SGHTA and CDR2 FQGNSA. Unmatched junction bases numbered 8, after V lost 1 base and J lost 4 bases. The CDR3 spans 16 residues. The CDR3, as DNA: TGTGCCAGCAGCTTAGGTCCCGGGGGGAGCTCAGATACGCAGTATTTT. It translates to CASSLGPGGSSDTQYF.

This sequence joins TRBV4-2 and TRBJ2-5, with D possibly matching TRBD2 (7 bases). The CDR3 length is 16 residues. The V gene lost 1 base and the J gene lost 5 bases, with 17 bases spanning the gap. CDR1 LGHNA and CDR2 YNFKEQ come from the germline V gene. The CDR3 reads CASSQAPRGPQETQYF. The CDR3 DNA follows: TGTGCCAGCAGCCAAGCTCCGCGGGGGCCCCAGGAGACCCAGTACTTC.

The CDR3 protein is CASAPGTGVGNTIYF. The CDR3 DNA reads as TGTGCCAGCGCCCCGGGAACAGGGGTCGGAAACACCATATATTTT. The chain uses TRBV7-9 and TRBJ1-3; TRBD1 aligns across 7 bases. Germline CDR1 and CDR2: SEHNR and FQNEAQ (reference sequence). V lost 8 bases, J lost 4 bases, and 11 bases stayed unmatched. The CDR3 is made up of 15 amino acids.

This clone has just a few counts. CDR3 sequence reads: CAWSTGSNQPQHF. CDR3 DNA: TGTGCCTGGAGTACAGGCAGCAATCAGCCCCAGCATTTT. The V call is TRBV30, the J call TRBJ1-5, with a tentative D call TRBD1 (5 bases). The germline V gene has CDR1 GTSNPN and CDR2 SVGIG (reference sequence). Between the trimmed V and J ends, which lost 2 bases and 1 base, there was a span of 6 bases. The CDR3 contains 13 residues. The variable domain in full, completed from reference TRBV30 and TRBJ1-5, reads SQTIHQWPATLVQPVGSPLSLECTVEGTSNPNLYWYRQAAGRGLQLLFYSVGIGQISSEVPQNLSASRPQDRQFILSSKKLLLSDSGFYLCAWSTGSNQPQHFGDGTRLSIL.

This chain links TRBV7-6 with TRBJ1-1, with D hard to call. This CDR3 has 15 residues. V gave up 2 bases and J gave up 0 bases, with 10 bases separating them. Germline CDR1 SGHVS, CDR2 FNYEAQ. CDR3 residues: CASSLSQALNTEAFF. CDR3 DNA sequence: TGTGCCAGCAGCTTATCCCAGGCCTTGAACACTGAAGCTTTCTTT.

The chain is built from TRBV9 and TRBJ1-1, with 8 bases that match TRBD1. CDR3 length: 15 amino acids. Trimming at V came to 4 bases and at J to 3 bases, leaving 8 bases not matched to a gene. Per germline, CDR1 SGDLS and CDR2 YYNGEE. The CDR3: CASSWTGLWDTEAFF. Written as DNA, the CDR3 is TGTGCCAGCAGCTGGACAGGGCTCTGGGACACTGAAGCTTTCTTT.

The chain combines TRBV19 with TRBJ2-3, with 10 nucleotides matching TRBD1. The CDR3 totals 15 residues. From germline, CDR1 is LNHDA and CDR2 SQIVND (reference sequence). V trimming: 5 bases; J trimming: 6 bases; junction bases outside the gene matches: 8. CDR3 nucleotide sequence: TGTGCCAGTAGTCAACCCGGGACAGGGGTCGATACGCAGTATTTT. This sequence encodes CASSQPGTGVDTQYF.

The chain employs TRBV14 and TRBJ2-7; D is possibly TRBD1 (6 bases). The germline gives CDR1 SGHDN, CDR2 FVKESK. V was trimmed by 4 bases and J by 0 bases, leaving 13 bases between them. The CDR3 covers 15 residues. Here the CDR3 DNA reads TGTGCCAGCAGCCTGGACAGACAAACCTCCTACGAGCAGTACTTC. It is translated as CASSLDRQTSYEQYF.

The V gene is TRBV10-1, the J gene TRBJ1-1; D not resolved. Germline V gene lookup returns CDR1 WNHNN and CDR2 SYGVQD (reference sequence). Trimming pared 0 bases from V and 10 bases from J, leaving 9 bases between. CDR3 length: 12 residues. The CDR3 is CASSESTGVAFF. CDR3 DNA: TGCGCCAGCAGTGAGTCGACGGGAGTAGCTTTCTTT.

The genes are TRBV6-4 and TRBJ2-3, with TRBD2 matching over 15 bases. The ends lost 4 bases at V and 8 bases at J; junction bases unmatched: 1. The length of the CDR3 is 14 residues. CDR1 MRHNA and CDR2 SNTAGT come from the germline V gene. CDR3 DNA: TGTGCCAGCAGTGGGGGACTAGCGGGAGGTACGCAGTATTTT. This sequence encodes CASSGGLAGGTQYF.

The CDR3 loop is CASSPWAGGQGLHGYTF. The DNA of the CDR3 is TGTGCCAGCAGTCCTTGGGCAGGGGGCCAGGGTCTACATGGCTACACCTTC. V usage is TRBV27 and J usage is TRBJ1-2, with 8 bases aligning to TRBD1. V trimming: 5 bases; J trimming: 6 bases; junction bases outside the gene matches: 17. The CDR3 is 17 residues long. Germline V gene data show CDR1 as MNHEY and CDR2 as SMNVEV (reference sequence).

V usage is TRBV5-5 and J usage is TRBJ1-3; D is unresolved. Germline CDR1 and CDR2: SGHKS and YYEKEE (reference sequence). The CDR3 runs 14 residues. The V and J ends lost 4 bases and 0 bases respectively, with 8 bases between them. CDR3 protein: CASSTTSSGNTIYF. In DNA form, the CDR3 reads TGTGCCAGCAGCACGACTAGCTCTGGAAACACCATATATTTT.

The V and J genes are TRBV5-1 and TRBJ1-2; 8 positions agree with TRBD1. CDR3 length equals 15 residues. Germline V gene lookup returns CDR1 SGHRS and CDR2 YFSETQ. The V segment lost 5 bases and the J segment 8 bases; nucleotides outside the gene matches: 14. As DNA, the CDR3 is TGCGCCAGCAGGATCTCCGTGGACAGGGAATACGGCTACACCTTC. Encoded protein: CASRISVDREYGYTF.

This chain's CDR3 is CASSYSPTGRETQYF. The CDR3 coding sequence is TGTGCCAGCAGTTACTCCCCCACAGGGAGAGAGACCCAGTACTTC. The chain carries TRBV6-5 and TRBJ2-5, with TRBD1 as a possible D gene (6 bases). Germline V gene data show CDR1 as MNHEY and CDR2 as SVGAGI. Trimming took 0 bases from V and 4 from J, leaving 12 bases between them. CDR3 length equals 15 residues.

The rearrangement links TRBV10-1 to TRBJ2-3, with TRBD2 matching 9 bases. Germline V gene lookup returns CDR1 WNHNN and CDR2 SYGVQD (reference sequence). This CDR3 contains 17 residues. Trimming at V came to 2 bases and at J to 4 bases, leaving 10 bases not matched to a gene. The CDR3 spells CASSEPRAGGPPDTQYF. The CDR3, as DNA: TGCGCCAGCAGTGAGCCCCGTGCGGGAGGGCCCCCAGATACGCAGTATTTT.

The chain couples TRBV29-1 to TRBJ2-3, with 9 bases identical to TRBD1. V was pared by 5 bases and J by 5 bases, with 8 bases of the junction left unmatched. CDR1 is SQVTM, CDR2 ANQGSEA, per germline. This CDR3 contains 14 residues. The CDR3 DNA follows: TGCAGCGTTCGTCCGGGACAGGGCGGAGATACGCAGTATTTT. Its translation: CSVRPGQGGDTQYF.

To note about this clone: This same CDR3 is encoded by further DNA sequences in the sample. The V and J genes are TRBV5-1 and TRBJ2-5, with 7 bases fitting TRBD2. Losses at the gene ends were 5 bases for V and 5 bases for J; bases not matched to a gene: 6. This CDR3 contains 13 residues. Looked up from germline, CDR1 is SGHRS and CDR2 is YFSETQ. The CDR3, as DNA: TGCGCCAGCAGTTCCGGGGGAGGGGAGACCCAGTACTTC. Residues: CASSSGGGETQYF.

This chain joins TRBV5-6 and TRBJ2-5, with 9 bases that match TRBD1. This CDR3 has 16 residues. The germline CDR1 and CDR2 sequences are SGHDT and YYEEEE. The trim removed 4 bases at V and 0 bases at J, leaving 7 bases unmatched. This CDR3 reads CASSRYDRGYQETQYF. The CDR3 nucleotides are TGTGCCAGCAGCCGATACGACAGGGGGTACCAAGAGACCCAGTACTTC.

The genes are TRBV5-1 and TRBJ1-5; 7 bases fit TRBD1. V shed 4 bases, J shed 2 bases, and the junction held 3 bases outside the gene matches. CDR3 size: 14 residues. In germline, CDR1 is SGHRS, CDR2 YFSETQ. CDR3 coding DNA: TGCGCCAGCAGCGACGGACAGGGCAATCAGCCCCAGCATTTT. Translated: CASSDGQGNQPQHF.

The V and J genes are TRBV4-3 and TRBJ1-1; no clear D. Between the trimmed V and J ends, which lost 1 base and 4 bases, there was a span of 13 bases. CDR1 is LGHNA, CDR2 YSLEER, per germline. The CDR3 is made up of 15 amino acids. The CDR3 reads CASSQVRGLGTEAFF. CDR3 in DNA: TGCGCCAGCAGCCAAGTGCGGGGTTTGGGCACTGAAGCTTTCTTT.

This CDR3 is CAWSVRGFGLTEAFF. As DNA, the CDR3 is TGTGCCTGGAGTGTACGGGGGTTCGGGTTGACTGAAGCTTTCTTT. The rearrangement uses TRBV30 and TRBJ1-1, with a tentative D call TRBD1 (5 bases). Germline V CDR1 and CDR2: GTSNPN, SVGIG (reference sequence). The CDR3 consists of 15 residues. V lost 0 bases and J lost 5, with 16 bases in between. The entire variable domain, with the rest obtained from reference TRBV30 and TRBJ1-1, is as follows: SQTIHQWPATLVQPVGSPLSLECTVEGTSNPNLYWYRQAAGRGLQLLFYSVGIGQISSEVPQNLSASRPQDRQFILSSKKLLLSDSGFYLCAWSVRGFGLTEAFFGQGTRLTVV.

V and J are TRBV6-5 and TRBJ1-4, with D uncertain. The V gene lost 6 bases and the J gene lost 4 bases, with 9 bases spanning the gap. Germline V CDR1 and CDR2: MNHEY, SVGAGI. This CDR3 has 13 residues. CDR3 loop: CASRPINNEKLFF. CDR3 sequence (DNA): TGTGCCAGCAGGCCTATCAATAATGAAAAACTGTTTTTT.

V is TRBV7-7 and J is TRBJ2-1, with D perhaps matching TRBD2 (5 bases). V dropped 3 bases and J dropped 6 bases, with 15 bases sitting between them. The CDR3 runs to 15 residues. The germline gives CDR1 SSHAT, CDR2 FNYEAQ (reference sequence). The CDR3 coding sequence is TGTGCCAGCAGCTTGCAATCGGACCGGGGCAATGAGCAGTTCTTC. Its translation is CASSLQSDRGNEQFF.